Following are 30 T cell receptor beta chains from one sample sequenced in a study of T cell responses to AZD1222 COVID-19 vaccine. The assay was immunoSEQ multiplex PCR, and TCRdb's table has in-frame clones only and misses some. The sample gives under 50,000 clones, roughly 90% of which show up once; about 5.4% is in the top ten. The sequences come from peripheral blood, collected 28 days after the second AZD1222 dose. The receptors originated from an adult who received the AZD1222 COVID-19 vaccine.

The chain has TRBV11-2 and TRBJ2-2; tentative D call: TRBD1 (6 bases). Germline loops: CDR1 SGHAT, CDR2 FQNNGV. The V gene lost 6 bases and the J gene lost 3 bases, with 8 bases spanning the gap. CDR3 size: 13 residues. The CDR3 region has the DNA TGTGCCAGCAGGGACAGTTACACCGGGGAGCTGTTTTTT. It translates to CASRDSYTGELFF.

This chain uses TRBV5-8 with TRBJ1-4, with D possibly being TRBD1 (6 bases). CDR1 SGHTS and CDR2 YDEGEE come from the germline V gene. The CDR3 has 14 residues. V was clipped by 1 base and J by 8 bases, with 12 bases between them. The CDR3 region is CASSLNRVWEKLFF. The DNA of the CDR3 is TGTGCCAGCAGCTTGAACAGGGTGTGGGAAAAACTGTTTTTT.

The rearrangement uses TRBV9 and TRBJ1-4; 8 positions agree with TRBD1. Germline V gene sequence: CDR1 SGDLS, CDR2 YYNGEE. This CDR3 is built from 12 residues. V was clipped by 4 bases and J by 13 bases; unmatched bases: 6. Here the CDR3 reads CASSPRTGLLFF. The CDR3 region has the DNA TGTGCCAGCAGCCCCCGGACAGGGTTACTGTTTTTT.

The CDR3 protein is CASSSAGATGSRNSPLHF. In nucleotides, the CDR3 is TGTGCCAGCAGCTCGGCAGGGGCCACGGGCAGTCGAAATTCACCCCTCCACTTT. V and J are TRBV7-9 and TRBJ1-6; tentatively, D is TRBD1 (6 bases). This CDR3 contains 18 residues. V was trimmed by 4 bases and J by 7 bases, leaving 23 bases between them. The germline CDR1 and CDR2 sequences are SEHNR and FQNEAQ (reference sequence).

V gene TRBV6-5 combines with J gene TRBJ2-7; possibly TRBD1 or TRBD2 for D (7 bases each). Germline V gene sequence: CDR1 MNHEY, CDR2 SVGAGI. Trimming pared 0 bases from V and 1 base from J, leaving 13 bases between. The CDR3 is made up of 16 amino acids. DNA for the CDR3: TGTGCCAGCAGTTACTCGAGCAGGGGGGGATCCTACGAGCAGTACTTC. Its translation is CASSYSSRGGSYEQYF.

In nucleotides, the CDR3 is TGTGCCAGCAGGTCCCCAGGCACCGGGGAGCTGTTTTTT. This codes for CASRSPGTGELFF. V is TRBV6-5 and J is TRBJ2-2; D is ambiguous. The CDR3 runs to 13 residues. The V end lost 6 bases, the J end lost 4 bases, and 9 bases lay between the germline ends. The germline gives CDR1 MNHEY, CDR2 SVGAGI.

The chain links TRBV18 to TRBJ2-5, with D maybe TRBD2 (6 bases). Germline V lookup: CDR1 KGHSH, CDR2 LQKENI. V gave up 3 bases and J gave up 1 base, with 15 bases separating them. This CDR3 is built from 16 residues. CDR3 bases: TGTGCCAGCTCACCCCCCGGGAGAGGGGTCCAAGAGACCCAGTACTTC. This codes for CASSPPGRGVQETQYF.

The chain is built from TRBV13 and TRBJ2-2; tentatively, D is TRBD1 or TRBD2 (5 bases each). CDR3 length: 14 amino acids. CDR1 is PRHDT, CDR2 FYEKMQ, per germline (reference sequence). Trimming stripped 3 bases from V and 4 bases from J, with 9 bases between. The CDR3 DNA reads TGTGCCAGCAGCTTGGGGGTAGGCACCGGGGAGCTGTTTTTT. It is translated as CASSLGVGTGELFF.

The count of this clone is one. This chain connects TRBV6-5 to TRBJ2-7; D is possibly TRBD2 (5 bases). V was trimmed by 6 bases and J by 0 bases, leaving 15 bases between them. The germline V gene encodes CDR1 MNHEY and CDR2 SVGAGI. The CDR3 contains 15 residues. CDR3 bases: TGTGCCAGCAGATCTTCCACGGGGAGCTCCTACGAGCAGTACTTC. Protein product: CASRSSTGSSYEQYF.

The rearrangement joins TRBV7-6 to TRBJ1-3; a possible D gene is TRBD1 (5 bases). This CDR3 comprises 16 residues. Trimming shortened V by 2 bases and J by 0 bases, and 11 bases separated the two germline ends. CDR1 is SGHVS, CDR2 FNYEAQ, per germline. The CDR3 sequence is CASSLKLGGSGNTIYF. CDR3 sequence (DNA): TGTGCCAGCAGCTTAAAACTTGGGGGCTCTGGAAACACCATATATTTT. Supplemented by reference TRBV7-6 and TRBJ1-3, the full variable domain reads GAGVSQSPRYKVTKRGQDVALRCDPISGHVSLYWYRQALGQGPEFLTYFNYEAQQDKSGLPNDRFSAERPEGSISTLTIQRTEQRDSAMYRCASSLKLGGSGNTIYFGEGSWLTVV.

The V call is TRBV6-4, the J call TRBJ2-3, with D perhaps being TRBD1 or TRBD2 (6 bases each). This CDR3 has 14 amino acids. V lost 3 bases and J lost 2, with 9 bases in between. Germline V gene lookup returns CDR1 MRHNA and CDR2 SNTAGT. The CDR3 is CASSEGGHTDTQYF. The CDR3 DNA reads TGTGCCAGCAGTGAGGGGGGCCACACAGATACGCAGTATTTT.

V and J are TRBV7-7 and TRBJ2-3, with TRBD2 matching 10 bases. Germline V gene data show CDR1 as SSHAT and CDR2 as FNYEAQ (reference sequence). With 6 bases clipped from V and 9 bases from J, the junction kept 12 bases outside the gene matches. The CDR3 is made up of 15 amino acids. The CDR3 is CASSPGTSALETQYF. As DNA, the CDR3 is TGTGCCAGCAGTCCCGGGACTAGCGCCTTAGAAACGCAGTATTTT.

In DNA form, the CDR3 reads TGTGCCAGCAGCCGATCTAGCGGGAGTTACACAGATACGCAGTATTTT. Translating it yields CASSRSSGSYTDTQYF. The rearrangement uses TRBV7-3 and TRBJ2-3; 10 bases fit TRBD2. This CDR3 has 16 residues. V lost 5 bases and J lost 2; bases outside the gene matches: 7. CDR1 is SGHTA and CDR2 is FQGTGA in the germline V gene.

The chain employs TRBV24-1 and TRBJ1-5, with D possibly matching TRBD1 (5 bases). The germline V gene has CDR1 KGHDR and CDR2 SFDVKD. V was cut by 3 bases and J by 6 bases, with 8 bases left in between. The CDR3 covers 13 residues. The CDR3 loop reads CATSDAGTQPQHF. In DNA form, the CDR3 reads TGTGCCACCAGTGATGCCGGGACTCAGCCCCAGCATTTT.

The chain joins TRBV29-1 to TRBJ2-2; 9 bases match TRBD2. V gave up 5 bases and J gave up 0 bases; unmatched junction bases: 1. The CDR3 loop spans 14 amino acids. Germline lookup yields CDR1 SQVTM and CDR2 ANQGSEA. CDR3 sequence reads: CSVSSGANTGELFF. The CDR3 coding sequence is TGCAGCGTTTCTAGCGGGGCGAACACCGGGGAGCTGTTTTTT.

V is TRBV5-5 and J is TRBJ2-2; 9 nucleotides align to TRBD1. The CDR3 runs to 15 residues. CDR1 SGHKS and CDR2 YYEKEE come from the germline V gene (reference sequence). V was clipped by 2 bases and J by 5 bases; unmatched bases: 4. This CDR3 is CASSFLDRGTGELFF. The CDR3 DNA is TGTGCCAGCAGCTTTTTGGACAGGGGAACCGGGGAGCTGTTTTTT.

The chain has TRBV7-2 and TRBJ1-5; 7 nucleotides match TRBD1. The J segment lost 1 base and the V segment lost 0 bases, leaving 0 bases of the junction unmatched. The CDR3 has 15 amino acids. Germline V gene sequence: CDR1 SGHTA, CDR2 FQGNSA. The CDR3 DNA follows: TGTGCCAGCAGCTTAGCAGGGGGCAGCAATCAGCCCCAGCATTTT. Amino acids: CASSLAGGSNQPQHF.

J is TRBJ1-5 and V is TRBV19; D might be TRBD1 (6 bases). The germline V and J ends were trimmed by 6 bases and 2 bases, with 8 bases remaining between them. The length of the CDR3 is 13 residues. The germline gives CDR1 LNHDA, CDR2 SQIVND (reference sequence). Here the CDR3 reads CASRQGRNQPQHF. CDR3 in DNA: TGTGCCAGTAGGCAGGGGCGCAATCAGCCCCAGCATTTT.

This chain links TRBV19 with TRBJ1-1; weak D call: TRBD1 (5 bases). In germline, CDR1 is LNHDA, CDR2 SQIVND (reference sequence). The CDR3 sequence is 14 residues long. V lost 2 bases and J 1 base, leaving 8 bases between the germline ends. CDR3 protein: CASSIQGGNTEAFF. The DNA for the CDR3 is TGTGCCAGTAGTATACAGGGAGGGAACACTGAAGCTTTCTTT. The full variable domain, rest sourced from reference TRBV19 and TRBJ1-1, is DGGITQSPKYLFRKEGQNVTLSCEQNLNHDAMYWYRQDPGQGLRLIYYSQIVNDFQKGDIAEGYSVSREKKESFPLTVTSAQKNPTAFYLCASSIQGGNTEAFFGQGTRLTVV.

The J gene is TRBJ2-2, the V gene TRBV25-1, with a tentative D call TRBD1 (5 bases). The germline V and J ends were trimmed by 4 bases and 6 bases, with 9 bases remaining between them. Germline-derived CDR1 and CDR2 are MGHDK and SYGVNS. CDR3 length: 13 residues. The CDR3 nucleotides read TGTGCCAGCAGTGTGGCAGGGTCCGGGGAGCTGTTTTTT. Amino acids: CASSVAGSGELFF.

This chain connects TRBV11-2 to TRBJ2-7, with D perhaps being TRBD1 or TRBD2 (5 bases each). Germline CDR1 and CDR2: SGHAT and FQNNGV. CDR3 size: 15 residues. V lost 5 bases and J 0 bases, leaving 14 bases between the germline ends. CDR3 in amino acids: CASSLQGANSYEQYF. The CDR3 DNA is TGTGCCAGCAGCCTGCAGGGAGCTAACTCCTACGAGCAGTACTTC.

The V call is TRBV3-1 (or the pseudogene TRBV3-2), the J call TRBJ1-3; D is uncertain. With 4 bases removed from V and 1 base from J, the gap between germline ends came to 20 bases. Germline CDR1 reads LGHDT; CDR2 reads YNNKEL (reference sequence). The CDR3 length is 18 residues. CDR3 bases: TGTGCCAGCAGCCGAACTACTCCGGCGAGGAGTTCTGGAAACACCATATATTTT. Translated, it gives CASSRTTPARSSGNTIYF.

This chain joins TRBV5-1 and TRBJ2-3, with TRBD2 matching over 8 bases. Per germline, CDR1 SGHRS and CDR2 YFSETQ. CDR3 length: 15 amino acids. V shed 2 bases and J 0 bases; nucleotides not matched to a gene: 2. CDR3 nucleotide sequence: TGCGCCAGCAGCTTTAGCGGGGTTAGCACAGATACGCAGTATTTT. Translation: CASSFSGVSTDTQYF.

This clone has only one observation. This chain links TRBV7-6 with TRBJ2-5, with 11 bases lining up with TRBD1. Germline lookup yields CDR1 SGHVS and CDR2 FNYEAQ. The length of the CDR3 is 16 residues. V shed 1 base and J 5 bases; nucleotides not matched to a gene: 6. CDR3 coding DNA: TGTGCCAGCAGCTTAGGCCGGACAGGGGGCGCCGAGACCCAGTACTTC. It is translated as CASSLGRTGGAETQYF.

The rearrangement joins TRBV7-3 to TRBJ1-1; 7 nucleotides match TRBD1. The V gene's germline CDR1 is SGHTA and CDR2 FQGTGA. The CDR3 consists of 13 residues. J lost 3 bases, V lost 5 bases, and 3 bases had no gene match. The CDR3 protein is CASSPDRDTEAFF. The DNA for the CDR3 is TGTGCCAGCAGCCCCGACAGGGACACTGAAGCTTTCTTT.

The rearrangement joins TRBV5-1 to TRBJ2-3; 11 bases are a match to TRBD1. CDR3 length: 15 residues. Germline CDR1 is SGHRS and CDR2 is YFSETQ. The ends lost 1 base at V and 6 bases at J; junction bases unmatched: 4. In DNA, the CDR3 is TGCGCCAGCAGCTTGTTGGGGGACAGGGGGGATACGCAGTATTTT. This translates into CASSLLGDRGDTQYF.

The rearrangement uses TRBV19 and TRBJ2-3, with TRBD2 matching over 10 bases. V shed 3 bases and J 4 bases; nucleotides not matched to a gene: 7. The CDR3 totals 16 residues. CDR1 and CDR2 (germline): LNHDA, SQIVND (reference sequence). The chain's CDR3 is CASSMDASGSPDTQYF. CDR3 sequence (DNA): TGTGCCAGTAGTATGGATGCTAGCGGGAGTCCAGATACGCAGTATTTT.

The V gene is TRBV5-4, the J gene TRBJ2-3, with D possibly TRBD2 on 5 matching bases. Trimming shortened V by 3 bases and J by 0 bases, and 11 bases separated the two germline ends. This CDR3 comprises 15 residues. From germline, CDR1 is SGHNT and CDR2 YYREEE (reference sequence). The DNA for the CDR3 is TGTGCCAGCAGCTCGGACTTTTTTAGCACAGATACGCAGTATTTT. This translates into CASSSDFFSTDTQYF. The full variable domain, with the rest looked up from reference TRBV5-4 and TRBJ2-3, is ETGVTQSPTHLIKTRGQQVTLRCSSQSGHNTVSWYQQALGQGPQFIFQYYREEENGRGNFPPRFSGLQFPNYSSELNVNALELDDSALYLCASSSDFFSTDTQYFGPGTRLTVL.

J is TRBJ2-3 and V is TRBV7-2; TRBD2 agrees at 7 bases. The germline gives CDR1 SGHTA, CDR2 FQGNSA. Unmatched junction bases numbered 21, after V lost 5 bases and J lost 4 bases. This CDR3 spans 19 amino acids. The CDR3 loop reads CASSTKLGSSGLGPDTQYF. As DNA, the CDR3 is TGTGCCAGCAGCACCAAGTTAGGGTCTAGCGGCTTAGGACCAGATACGCAGTATTTT.

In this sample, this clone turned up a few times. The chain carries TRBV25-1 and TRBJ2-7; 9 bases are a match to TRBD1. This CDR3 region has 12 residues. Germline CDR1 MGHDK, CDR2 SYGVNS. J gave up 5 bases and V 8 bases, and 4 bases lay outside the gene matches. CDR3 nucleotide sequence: TGTGCCAGCGATGGGACAGGGAACGAGCAGTACTTC. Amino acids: CASDGTGNEQYF.